The sequence of this TCR beta chain was determined in a study of T cell responses to AZD1222 COVID-19 vaccine. Study results and limitations: Clonal diversity was possibly underestimated; the donors were predominantly white British and more often female. Seropositive status at baseline applied to only 5 or 6 AZD1222 recipients.

This clone has just one count. Its antigen is currently unknown. Only in-frame clones appear in the TCRdb table, and some are missing; sequencing was by immunoSEQ multiplex PCR. The top ten hold about 9.9% of the sample, which has tens of thousands of clones, around 90% seen once. The CDR3 is 15 amino acids. V shed 4 bases and J shed 1 base, with 13 bases lying between them. Germline V gene lookup returns CDR1 SGDLS and CDR2 YYNGEE. The specimen comprised peripheral blood, sampled 28 days after the second AZD1222 dose. The receptor was isolated from an adult who received the AZD1222 COVID-19 vaccine. V usage is TRBV9 and J usage is TRBJ2-3; perhaps D is TRBD1 or TRBD2 (5 bases each). The CDR3 bases are TGTGCCAGCAGCCTCGGCCAGGGAGGCACAGATACGCAGTATTTT. Translation: CASSLGQGGTDTQYF.